Listed here are 10 T cell receptor beta chains from one sample, sequenced in a study of cytomegalovirus exposure and HLA in healthy donors. Vbeta (60) and Jbeta (13) primers were used in the PCR. Measured with immunoSEQ multiplex PCR; TCRdb has only the in-frame clones, and not every one. The sample yields 65,000 to 90,000 clones, less than 80% seen once. Input material: PBMCs. Source of these receptors: a woman between 35 and 50 years old in good health and CMV-seropositive.

Only a few counts were recorded for this clone. This chain connects TRBV7-2 to TRBJ2-5, with a possible D match to TRBD2 (6 bases). V shed 1 base and J shed 13 bases, with 16 bases lying between them. This CDR3 contains 13 residues. Germline CDR1 reads SGHTA; CDR2 reads FQGNSA. The CDR3 here is CASSLELADDLYF. The CDR3 DNA reads as TGTGCCAGCAGCTTAGAACTAGCTGACGACCTGTACTTC.

This clone has only a few counts. V usage is TRBV11-2 and J usage is TRBJ1-2; 7 nucleotides match TRBD1. Germline loops: CDR1 SGHAT, CDR2 FQNNGV. J lost 4 bases, V lost 1 base, and 9 bases had no gene match. The CDR3 totals 16 residues. The CDR3 DNA reads as TGTGCCAGCAGCTTAGGCTTGGGACAGCCGTCCTATGGCTACACCTTC. Its protein product is CASSLGLGQPSYGYTF.

A few counts support this clone. The chain combines TRBV7-3 with TRBJ2-3; 9 positions match TRBD1. Per germline, CDR1 SGHTA and CDR2 FQGTGA. V was pared by 5 bases and J by 3 bases, with 6 bases of the junction left unmatched. This CDR3 has 15 residues. The CDR3 spells CASSLGQGRTDTQYF. The CDR3 nucleotides are TGTGCCAGCAGCCTCGGACAGGGGAGGACAGATACGCAGTATTTT.

The rearrangement joins TRBV7-2 to TRBJ1-5; TRBD1 is a possible D gene (6 bases). The V end lost 0 bases, the J end lost 5 bases, and 11 bases lay between the germline ends. The CDR3 sequence is 15 residues long. CDR1 and CDR2 (germline): SGHTA, FQGNSA. The CDR3 nucleotides are TGTGCCAGCAGCTTAGCTGGGGGCCGTGATCAGCCCCAGCATTTT. Translated: CASSLAGGRDQPQHF.

The J gene is TRBJ2-7, the V gene TRBV7-9; tentative D call: TRBD2 (6 bases). CDR3 length: 12 amino acids. CDR1 and CDR2 (germline): SEHNR, FQNEAQ (reference sequence). V shed 5 bases and J shed 4 bases, with 9 bases lying between them. As DNA, the CDR3 is TGTGCCAGCAGCCCGGGACTTTACGAGCAGTACTTC. It encodes CASSPGLYEQYF. The full variable domain, rest sourced from reference TRBV7-9 and TRBJ2-7, is DTGVSQNPRHKITKRGQNVTFRCDPISEHNRLYWYRQTLGQGPEFLTYFQNEAQLEKSRLLSDRFSAERPKGSFSTLEIQRTEQGDSAMYLCASSPGLYEQYFGPGTRLTVT.

The chain employs TRBV18 and TRBJ2-5, with a possible D match to TRBD1 (6 bases). The last part of the DNA fits TRBJ2-7 better; the J call may be wrong. The germline gives CDR1 KGHSH, CDR2 LQKENI. The CDR3 length is 13 residues. The CDR3, as DNA: TGTGCCAGCTCACCTGGGACAAGCTACGAGCAGTACTTC. Protein sequence: CASSPGTSYEQYF.

V is TRBV28 and J is TRBJ2-1, with 9 bases identical to TRBD2. V gave up 7 bases and J gave up 6 bases; unmatched junction bases: 10. The CDR3 covers 15 residues. CDR1 is MDHEN, CDR2 SYDVKM, per germline. The CDR3 region is CASTLGLAGTNEQFF. The CDR3 DNA is TGTGCCAGCACCCTGGGGCTAGCGGGAACCAATGAGCAGTTCTTC.

The chain is built from TRBV5-1 and TRBJ1-1, with a possible D match to TRBD1 (6 bases). Germline V gene data show CDR1 as SGHRS and CDR2 as YFSETQ. V was trimmed by 6 bases and J by 6 bases, leaving 12 bases between them. The CDR3 totals 12 residues. In nucleotides, the CDR3 is TGCGCCAGCAAACTGGGGGCCGCTGAAGCTTTCTTT. This gives the protein CASKLGAAEAFF.

This clone came up a few times. This chain links TRBV19 with TRBJ1-4, with 8 bases matching TRBD1. The CDR3 has 13 residues. Germline V gene sequence: CDR1 LNHDA, CDR2 SQIVND (reference sequence). V lost 7 bases, J lost 3 bases, and 1 base stayed unmatched. The CDR3 coding sequence is TGTGCCAGTAAGGACAGGGCTAATGAAAAACTGTTTTTT. This codes for CASKDRANEKLFF. Supplemented by reference TRBV19 and TRBJ1-4, the full variable domain reads DGGITQSPKYLFRKEGQNVTLSCEQNLNHDAMYWYRQDPGQGLRLIYYSQIVNDFQKGDIAEGYSVSREKKESFPLTVTSAQKNPTAFYLCASKDRANEKLFFGSGTQLSVL.

The rearrangement uses TRBV15 and TRBJ2-5; 9 nucleotides agree with TRBD2. This CDR3 region has 15 residues. In germline, CDR1 is LNHNV, CDR2 YYDKDF (reference sequence). Trimming removed 3 bases from V and 3 bases from J; junction bases left unmatched: 5. CDR3 amino acids: CATSSHVAGEETQYF. As DNA, the CDR3 is TGTGCCACCAGCAGTCACGTAGCGGGGGAAGAGACCCAGTACTTC.